These 32 T cell receptor beta chains share one sample of origin, sequenced in a study of CD8+CD57+ T cells in acquired aplastic anemia. Genomic DNA constituted the template upon which TCR beta VDJ and CDR3 profiling was performed. One entry per CDR3 protein results from TCRdb running MiXCR on the reads. The repertoire holds approximately 200,000 distinct CDR3 sequences, with over 55% as singletons. Sequenced sample: sorted CD4+, CD8+, or CD8+CD57+ T cells (not recorded which) from PBMCs. These receptors all stem from a human donor in good health.

This clonotype was detected ten times or more. The V and J genes are TRBV29-1 and TRBJ2-4, with D perhaps given as TRBD1 or TRBD2 (5 bases each). Germline lookup yields CDR1 SQVTM and CDR2 ANQGSEA. The CDR3 sequence is 12 residues long. Between the trimmed V and J ends, which lost 7 bases and 1 base, there was a span of 8 bases. The CDR3 loop reads CSAGGAKNIQYF. CDR3 nucleotides: TGCAGCGCTGGGGGTGCCAAAAACATTCAGTACTTC.

This clonotype appeared many times. The chain combines TRBV11-2 with TRBJ1-1; D gene unclear. Trimming took off 1 base at V and 0 bases at J, with 12 bases between the two ends. The CDR3 spans 16 residues. CDR1 is SGHAT and CDR2 is FQNNGV in the germline V gene. CDR3 residues: CASSLGDSTMNTEAFF. The CDR3 bases are TGTGCCAGCAGCTTAGGCGATTCCACGATGAACACTGAAGCTTTCTTT.

The rearrangement links TRBV2 to TRBJ1-2; weak D call: TRBD1 (5 bases). The CDR3 is made up of 13 amino acids. Germline V gene data show CDR1 as SNHLY and CDR2 as FYNNEI. V dropped 6 bases and J dropped 6 bases, with 14 bases sitting between them. In nucleotides, the CDR3 is TGTGCCAGCAGGGCAAGGGGAGGAGATGGCTACACCTTC. This codes for CASRARGGDGYTF.

The CDR3, as DNA: TGTGCCATCAGTGAGTCGGCGGGAGACCAAGAGACCCAGTACTTC. Amino acid sequence: CAISESAGDQETQYF. The J gene is TRBJ2-5, the V gene TRBV10-3; TRBD2 agrees at 7 bases. Germline V gene data show CDR1 as ENHRY and CDR2 as SYGVKD. The CDR3 length is 15 residues. Trimming removed 0 bases from V and 0 bases from J; junction bases left unmatched: 1.

This chain uses TRBV7-3 with TRBJ2-3; 11 bases agree with TRBD2. CDR3 length equals 15 residues. After removal of 6 bases from V and 5 bases from J, the junction contained 7 bases not matched to a gene. Per germline, CDR1 SGHTA and CDR2 FQGTGA. DNA for the CDR3: TGTGCCAGCAGTGGTAGCGGGGGGGGCAGAGATACGCAGTATTTT. Its protein is CASSGSGGGRDTQYF.

The CDR3 spells CASSTRAWATNEKLFF. CDR3 nucleotides: TGCGCCAGCAGCACCCGGGCCTGGGCAACTAATGAAAAACTGTTTTTT. The chain joins TRBV5-1 to TRBJ1-4; D remains ambiguous. Looked up from germline, CDR1 is SGHRS and CDR2 is YFSETQ. V lost 4 bases and J 0 bases, leaving 13 bases between the germline ends. CDR3 length: 16 residues.

This clonotype was counted ten times or more. The rearrangement links TRBV9 to TRBJ2-2; 8 positions agree with TRBD2. V shed 3 bases, J shed 2 bases, and the junction held 9 bases outside the gene matches. This CDR3 is built from 17 residues. Germline V gene sequence: CDR1 SGDLS, CDR2 YYNGEE. The CDR3: CASSDPRREANTGELFF. CDR3 in DNA: TGTGCCAGCAGCGACCCAAGGCGGGAGGCCAACACCGGGGAGCTGTTTTTT.

This clonotype was observed a handful of times. The chain is built from TRBV24-1 and TRBJ2-1; 8 positions agree with TRBD1. The CDR3 runs 15 residues. V lost 0 bases, J lost 5 bases, and 2 bases stayed unmatched. CDR1 KGHDR and CDR2 SFDVKD come from the germline V gene. This chain's CDR3 is CATSDLGQGNNEQFF. In DNA, the CDR3 is TGTGCCACCAGTGATTTGGGACAGGGCAACAATGAGCAGTTCTTC.

DNA for the CDR3: TGTGCCAGCAGCGTGGGCAGCTACAATGAGCAGTTCTTC. Translation: CASSVGSYNEQFF. The chain is built from TRBV9 and TRBJ2-1; D is ambiguous. Trimming took 2 bases from V and 3 from J, leaving 6 bases between them. There are 13 residues in the CDR3. From germline, CDR1 is SGDLS and CDR2 YYNGEE.

V gene TRBV7-3 combines with J gene TRBJ2-3; no definite D call. Germline V gene sequence: CDR1 SGHTA, CDR2 FQGTGA. Trimming cost V 1 base and J 1 base, with 9 bases left between them. There are 15 residues in the CDR3. The chain's CDR3 is CASSLRVGGTDTQYF. The DNA of the CDR3 is TGTGCCAGCAGCTTAAGGGTCGGTGGCACAGATACGCAGTATTTT.

The chain employs TRBV14 and TRBJ2-1, with 8 bases matching TRBD2. V dropped 1 base and J dropped 6; count of bases not matched to a gene: 11. Germline loops: CDR1 SGHDN, CDR2 FVKESK. This CDR3 is 17 amino acids long. This CDR3 is CASSQVGTGTRGNEQFF. The DNA of the CDR3 is TGTGCCAGCAGCCAAGTAGGCACCGGGACTAGGGGCAATGAGCAGTTCTTC. Combining the CDR3 with reference TRBV14 and TRBJ2-1 gives the whole variable domain EAGVTQFPSHSVIEKGQTVTLRCDPISGHDNLYWYRRVMGKEIKFLLHFVKESKQDESGMPNNRFLAERTGGTYSTLKVQPAELEDSGVYFCASSQVGTGTRGNEQFFGPGTRLTVL.

This clonotype was found many times. The genes are TRBV24-1 and TRBJ2-2; D not certain. The germline V and J ends were trimmed by 1 base and 4 bases, with 3 bases remaining between them. Germline V gives CDR1 KGHDR, CDR2 SFDVKD. The CDR3 contains 13 residues. CDR3 residues: CATSDLGTGELFF. As DNA, the CDR3 is TGTGCCACCAGTGATTTAGGCACCGGGGAGCTGTTTTTT.

The chain has TRBV20-1 and TRBJ2-7; D may correspond to TRBD1 or TRBD2 (6 bases each). V gave up 3 bases and J gave up 8 bases, with 20 bases separating them. The CDR3 has 14 amino acids. Germline values: CDR1 DFQATT, CDR2 SNEGSKA (reference sequence). DNA of the CDR3: TGCAGTGCTAGTACGGGGGACAATCAGCCCCAGCAGTACTTC. As protein: CSASTGDNQPQQYF.

The chain employs TRBV19 and TRBJ2-3; 11 bases agree with TRBD1. The CDR3 has 17 residues. Trimming at V came to 5 bases and at J to 2 bases, leaving 9 bases not matched to a gene. Germline values: CDR1 LNHDA, CDR2 SQIVND (reference sequence). The CDR3 region is CASSFRTGGLDTDTQYF. In DNA, the CDR3 is TGTGCCAGTAGTTTCCGGACAGGGGGCTTGGACACAGATACGCAGTATTTT.

The chain uses TRBV5-5 and TRBJ1-2, with 7 bases aligning to TRBD1. CDR3 size: 12 residues. Germline trimming cut 0 bases from V and 12 bases from J; bases unmatched to any gene: 5. CDR1 SGHKS and CDR2 YYEKEE come from the germline V gene (reference sequence). In DNA form, the CDR3 reads TGTGCCAGCAGCTTGGAGACAGGGCCCAACACCTTC. Its translation: CASSLETGPNTF.

This clonotype has at least ten counts. The chain couples TRBV7-9 to TRBJ2-7; tentative D call: TRBD1 (6 bases). Germline V gene data show CDR1 as SEHNR and CDR2 as FQNEAQ (reference sequence). The V end lost 4 bases, the J end lost 1 base, and 11 bases lay between the germline ends. The CDR3 spans 14 residues. CDR3 sequence reads: CASSSDRSSYEQYF. CDR3 sequence (DNA): TGTGCCAGCAGCTCCGACAGGTCATCCTACGAGCAGTACTTC.

This clonotype was seen repeatedly, ten times or more. This chain joins TRBV5-1 and TRBJ1-1, with D unclear. The CDR3 totals 14 residues. CDR1 and CDR2 (germline): SGHRS, YFSETQ. Trimming removed 0 bases at V and 1 base at J, with 7 bases between. In DNA, the CDR3 is TGCGCCAGCAGCTTGGCCGGAGAGAACACTGAAGCTTTCTTT. Its protein is CASSLAGENTEAFF.

The V and J genes are TRBV10-3 and TRBJ1-5; D is unclear. The CDR3 is 16 residues long. Per the germline V gene, CDR1 is ENHRY and CDR2 is SYGVKD. Trimming took 2 bases from V and 3 from J, leaving 14 bases between them. CDR3 region: CAISETDGQVNQPQHF. The CDR3 nucleotides read TGTGCCATCAGTGAGACGGACGGCCAAGTCAATCAGCCCCAGCATTTT.

The rearrangement links TRBV7-2 to TRBJ2-3; 9 positions match TRBD2. Germline-derived CDR1 and CDR2 are SGHTA and FQGNSA. The V gene end was trimmed by 7 bases and the J gene end by 1 base; junction bases not matched to a gene: 18. This CDR3 spans 19 amino acids. CDR3 bases: TGTGCCAGCATCCACCCCGCCCTAGCGGGAACGCTGCGCACAGATACGCAGTATTTT. Translated: CASIHPALAGTLRTDTQYF. The full variable domain, rest sourced from reference TRBV7-2 and TRBJ2-3, is GAGVSQSPSNKVTEKGKDVELRCDPISGHTALYWYRQSLGQGLEFLIYFQGNSAPDKSGLPSDRFSAERTGGSVSTLTIQRTQQEDSAVYLCASIHPALAGTLRTDTQYFGPGTRLTVL.

The count of this clonotype is one. The rearrangement joins TRBV7-3 to TRBJ2-7; possible D gene TRBD2, 7 bases. The ends were cut back, 6 bases at V and 0 bases at J, with 21 bases in the middle. The CDR3 is 17 amino acids. The germline V gene encodes CDR1 SGHTA and CDR2 FQGTGA. The CDR3 DNA reads as TGTGCCAGCAGATCCCCGGGCGGGGGCCCCAGCTCCTACGAGCAGTACTTC. Amino acid sequence: CASRSPGGGPSSYEQYF.

This clonotype occurred a few times. The CDR3 bases are TGCAGTGCTGATCGACAGGTTTTCAATGGCTACACCTTC. Its protein product is CSADRQVFNGYTF. The chain links TRBV20-1 to TRBJ1-2, with D perhaps TRBD1 (6 bases). Germline lookup yields CDR1 DFQATT and CDR2 SNEGSKA (reference sequence). The CDR3 runs to 13 residues. The ends were cut back, 5 bases at V and 6 bases at J, with 16 bases in the middle.

The chain links TRBV11-2 to TRBJ2-1, with 8 bases identical to TRBD1. Losses at the gene ends were 1 base for V and 8 bases for J; bases not matched to a gene: 4. Per the germline V gene, CDR1 is SGHAT and CDR2 is FQNNGV. The CDR3 covers 14 residues. CDR3: CASSLATGVHEQFF. For the CDR3, the DNA is TGTGCCAGCAGCTTAGCGACAGGGGTTCATGAGCAGTTCTTC.

A note on this clonotype: Germline is not matched at one junction end, which may reflect a read error. The chain links TRBV7-7 to TRBJ2-2; TRBD1 is a possible D gene (5 bases). The germline CDR1 and CDR2 sequences are SSHAT and FNYEAQ (reference sequence). This CDR3 spans 15 amino acids. In DNA form, the CDR3 reads TGTGCTAGCAGCCAGACTGCAGGGCCCACCGGGGAGCTGTTTTTT. Protein: CASSQTAGPTGELFF.

V is TRBV20-1 and J is TRBJ1-1, with 10 bases aligning to TRBD1. After removal of 4 bases from V and 3 bases from J, the junction contained 2 bases not matched to a gene. This CDR3 has 13 residues. From germline, CDR1 is DFQATT and CDR2 SNEGSKA (reference sequence). CDR3 sequence: CSAKGQGHTEAFF. The DNA for the CDR3 is TGCAGTGCTAAGGGACAGGGGCACACTGAAGCTTTCTTT.

This clonotype was observed a single time. This could be a read error, since a much larger clone is one nucleotide away. The chain couples TRBV6-5 to TRBJ2-7; 7 positions match TRBD2. The germline gives CDR1 MNHEY, CDR2 SVGAGI. The CDR3 runs 14 residues. V lost 8 bases to trimming and J lost 0 bases; unmatched junction nucleotides: 7. The CDR3 here is CASQGTTSSYEQYF. CDR3 in DNA: TGTGCCAGCCAAGGGACTACTAGCTCCTACGAGCAGTACTTC.

The sample holds many counts of this clonotype. V gene TRBV20-1 combines with J gene TRBJ1-5; D unresolved. The V gene lost 3 bases and the J gene lost 0 bases, with 9 bases spanning the gap. Germline V gene sequence: CDR1 DFQATT, CDR2 SNEGSKA (reference sequence). The CDR3 sequence is 14 residues long. The chain's CDR3 is CSARAEDSNQPQHF. CDR3 sequence (DNA): TGCAGTGCTAGGGCTGAGGATAGCAATCAGCCCCAGCATTTT.

The CDR3 DNA is TGTGCCAGCAGCTTGAAAATGGACGAGCAGTACTTC. As protein: CASSLKMDEQYF. The chain carries TRBV7-9 and TRBJ2-7, with D hard to call. Trimming took 3 bases from V and 5 from J, leaving 8 bases between them. CDR3 length: 12 amino acids. Germline V gives CDR1 SEHNR, CDR2 FQNEAQ (reference sequence).

The chain has TRBV15 and TRBJ2-7; TRBD2 matches at 8 bases. This CDR3 region has 15 residues. Germline loops: CDR1 LNHNV, CDR2 YYDKDF (reference sequence). Trimming at V came to 4 bases and at J to 3 bases, leaving 8 bases not matched to a gene. The CDR3 region has the DNA TGTGCCACCAGCATCATCGGACTAGCTGTCTACGAGCAGTACTTC. Translating gives CATSIIGLAVYEQYF.

This clonotype has a count of ten or more. The chain links TRBV2 to TRBJ2-7; D might be TRBD2 (6 bases). Germline-derived CDR1 and CDR2 are SNHLY and FYNNEI. V lost 4 bases and J lost 3, with 13 bases in between. The CDR3 contains 14 residues. CDR3 loop: CASSGRDGYYEQYF. The CDR3 DNA is TGTGCCAGCAGTGGGAGGGACGGATACTACGAGCAGTACTTC.

The rearrangement uses TRBV10-3 and TRBJ1-2; 10 bases agree with TRBD1. Germline CDR1 reads ENHRY; CDR2 reads SYGVKD. The CDR3 extends over 17 amino acids. Trimming at V came to 5 bases and at J to 5 bases, leaving 14 bases not matched to a gene. The CDR3: CAISPQTLTGGLYGYTF. CDR3 DNA sequence: TGTGCCATCAGTCCCCAGACTCTGACAGGGGGCCTGTATGGCTACACCTTC.

This clonotype was seen ten or more times. In DNA, the CDR3 is TGTGCCAGCAGCCCGGCAACTAGCGGAACCTACGAGCAGTACTTC. Its protein is CASSPATSGTYEQYF. V is TRBV7-9 and J is TRBJ2-7; 8 bases fit TRBD2. This CDR3 is 15 amino acids long. Germline CDR1 SEHNR, CDR2 FQNEAQ (reference sequence). V shed 5 bases, J shed 2 bases, and the junction held 8 bases outside the gene matches.

This sequence joins TRBV20-1 and TRBJ2-7; tentatively, D is TRBD2 (7 bases). The CDR3 contains 14 residues. The V end lost 6 bases, the J end lost 0 bases, and 15 bases lay between the germline ends. The germline V gene encodes CDR1 DFQATT and CDR2 SNEGSKA (reference sequence). The CDR3 sequence is CSAPGGGSSYEQYF. CDR3 DNA sequence: TGCAGTGCCCCTGGGGGGGGCAGCTCCTACGAGCAGTACTTC.